The sequence of this T cell receptor beta chain was determined in a study of cytomegalovirus exposure and HLA in healthy donors. Study at large: The same platform as the roughly 670 first-cohort repertoires was used for the roughly 130 validation repertoires, a later analysis reported. The study's findings and limits: As confirmed in vitro, three CMV-associated chains were specific for CMV antigens. The authors enumerated around 150 TCR beta chains as linked to cytomegalovirus. Most TCRs appeared rarely, but some public TCRs recurred in many donors.

This CDR3 contains 14 residues. CDR1 is MNHNY, CDR2 SVGAGI, per germline (reference sequence). Trimming took 7 bases from V and 1 from J, leaving 13 bases between them. Some clones are missing from TCRdb's copy, which holds only in-frame ones; the method was immunoSEQ multiplex PCR. The sample lists 130,000 or so clones; 75% to 90% were seen once. As to this clone: Its antigen is not known.

The sequence was obtained from a woman between 18 and 29 years old in good health and CMV-seropositive. The rearrangement links TRBV6-6 to TRBJ1-1; D unclear. The sequenced sample was PBMCs. CDR3 loop: CASTLSGRNTEAFF. CDR3 in DNA: TGTGCCAGCACCCTATCGGGAAGGAACACTGAAGCTTTCTTT.